The clone carrying this T cell receptor (beta chain) was seen only a few times. Its cognate antigen is unknown. This record belongs to a study of early T cells in non-severe SARS-CoV-2 infection. On the study more broadly: Sequenced bulk RNA came from whole blood that was unsorted, and chains were unpaired. Study results and caveats: Reliance on VDJdb matching favored anti-spike CD8 responses; private and CD4 specificities were missed.

The library protocol tagged individual cDNA molecules with unique molecular identifiers. TCRdb used MiXCR to reprocess the 5' RACE reads, holding one entry per CDR3 protein. The profile shows about 77,000 distinct CDR3 sequences, around a tenth of them singletons. Deletions cut 0 bases from V and 4 bases from J, with 10 bases between. The CDR3 spans 15 residues. CDR1 SGHKS and CDR2 YYEKEE come from the germline V gene (reference sequence). This TCR derives from an adult who was a healthcare worker with PCR-confirmed SARS-CoV-2 infection or an uninfected control (not recorded which). The chain has TRBV5-5 and TRBJ2-2; D is perhaps TRBD2 (5 bases). The specimen was whole blood. CDR3 DNA: TGTGCCAGCAGCTTGGTTAACGGGGTCACCGGGGAGCTGTTTTTT. Protein sequence: CASSLVNGVTGELFF.